Listed below are T cell receptor beta chains from one sample, sequenced in a study of blood T cells in healthy people across ages. Via MiXCR, TCRdb re-called the 5' RACE reads, giving one row per CDR3 protein. The sample includes about 650,000 distinct CDR3 sequences, roughly 32% seen only once; the top ten take 15%. The specimen sequenced was blood. The receptors here all came from a woman aged 80 or older in good health. The CDR3 runs from the conserved cysteine through the conserved F or W.

cdr3_aa j_call v_call
CASSQGQGLGGWGTEAFF TRBJ1-1 TRBV4-1
CASTQDRVSYEQYF TRBJ2-7 TRBV10-2
CSAPGGGGIGEKLFF TRBJ1-4 TRBV20-1
CSTKETGFHEQYF . TRBV29-1
CASSQDGQVEAFF TRBJ1-1 TRBV4-3
CASSSGQGALAEAFF TRBJ1-1 TRBV11-2
CASSLEGTNPQPQHF TRBJ1-5 TRBV7-2
CASSLRPRGGADTQYF TRBJ2-3 TRBV7-3
CASSQVGGQGADGYTF TRBJ1-2 TRBV4-2
CASSVSGRTRNEQFF TRBJ2-1 TRBV9